This T cell receptor beta chain was captured in a study of human T cells and chemical hapten exposure. Overall study context: For the roughly 24-week duration of the study, patients were given weekly doses of diphenylcyclopropenone on the scalp. Among samples, TCR yields varied mainly because of small differences in pooled library volume.

The count of this clonotype is one. A read error may produce the germline difference seen at one junction end. What the library attached to individual cDNA molecules were unique molecular identifiers. TCRdb reprocessed the RACE reads with MiXCR, giving one entry per CDR3 protein. The profile shows about 52,000 distinct CDR3 sequences, 9.5% to 10% of them singletons. Time point here: pre-sensitization, week 0. Indicated treatment: therapeutic diphenylcyclopropenone sensitization with weekly scalp DPC. Before extraction, the whole blood was not fractionated, and total RNA was taken from it. The germline V gene has CDR1 MDHEN and CDR2 SYDVKM. The CDR3 sequence is 13 residues long.

Source: whole blood, taken in connection with sensitization to the hapten diphenylcyclopropenone (DPC). The chain recombines TRBV28 with TRBJ1-2; D might be TRBD1 (6 bases). The receptor comes from a woman in her thirties with alopecia areata. Some clones in this sample may be carry-over from other donors' samples. The CDR3 DNA reads TGTGCCAGCAGTTTGTCGACAGGAAATGGCTACAACTTC. This sequence encodes CASSLSTGNGYNF.